The sequence of this T cell receptor beta chain was determined in a study of T cell responses to AZD1222 COVID-19 vaccine. Whole-study results and caveats: Clonal diversity was possibly underestimated; the donors were predominantly white British and more often female. Only a handful of people who got AZD1222 tested seropositive at baseline. Elevations in Spike-specific TCR breadth and depth followed administration of two AZD1222 doses. There were repertoire samples only from the period after the peak T cell response.

Note on this clone: Its specificity is unknown.

Looked up from germline, CDR1 is MGHRA and CDR2 is YSYEKL. The CDR3 is 16 amino acids. V lost 0 bases, J lost 0 bases, and 8 bases lay in between. Profiled with immunoSEQ multiplex PCR; TCRdb holds only in-frame clones, not every one. The sample includes hundreds of thousands of clones, under 95% seen only once; the top ten take 0.95% to 1.1%. The sequence derives from an adult in good health. The material was peripheral blood, obtained on day 0 of MenACWY control vaccination. The V and J genes are TRBV4-1 and TRBJ2-2; the D is unclear. This CDR3 reads CASSQEGSANTGELFF. CDR3 nucleotide sequence: TGCGCCAGCAGCCAAGAAGGCAGCGCGAACACCGGGGAGCTGTTTTTT.